Below, 14 T cell receptor beta chains from the same sample are listed, as sequenced in a study of T cell repertoires in cytomegalovirus infection. TCRdb analysed the reads with MiXCR anew, one entry per CDR3 protein. The sample yields approximately 590,000 distinct CDR3 sequences, approximately 40% seen once. For these receptors, no antigen is known. The source was cultured PBMCs, collected from culture after CMV antigen stimulation. The receptors were gathered from a human donor in good health (CMV status not recorded). Some clones in this sample may be carry-over from other donors' samples.

This clonotype was seen only a few times. The chain carries TRBV12-3 or TRBV12-4 and TRBJ1-1, with 10 bases that match TRBD1. V shed 5 bases, J shed 8 bases, and the junction held 8 bases outside the gene matches. This CDR3 has 14 residues. CDR3 DNA sequence: TGTGCCAGCAGTACGACAGGGGGCGGGGGGGAAGCTTTCTTT. Encoded protein: CASSTTGGGGEAFF.

The chain is built from TRBV7-2 and TRBJ2-3; 9 nucleotides align to TRBD2. CDR3 length equals 16 residues. Germline V CDR1 and CDR2: SGHTA, FQGNSA. V gave up 4 bases and J gave up 5 bases; unmatched junction bases: 10. In DNA, the CDR3 is TGTGCCAGCAGCTCTCCGATGGTAGCGGGAGTAGATACGCAGTATTTT. Its protein product is CASSSPMVAGVDTQYF.

V usage is TRBV6-5 and J usage is TRBJ2-5; 8 bases are shared with TRBD1. The V segment lost 6 bases and the J segment 5 bases; nucleotides outside the gene matches: 8. Germline-derived CDR1 and CDR2 are MNHEY and SVGAGI. The CDR3 has 14 amino acids. The CDR3 protein is CASSQTGVYETQYF. The CDR3 DNA sequence: TGTGCCAGCAGCCAGACAGGGGTTTACGAGACCCAGTACTTC.

This chain uses TRBV6-6 with TRBJ1-6; TRBD1 aligns across 8 bases. The J segment lost 9 bases and the V segment lost 6 bases, leaving 4 bases of the junction unmatched. CDR1 is MNHNY and CDR2 is SVGAGI in the germline V gene (reference sequence). This CDR3 contains 13 residues. The chain's CDR3 is CASRGQATSPLHF. CDR3 coding DNA: TGTGCCAGCAGGGGACAGGCGACTTCACCCCTCCACTTT.

This clonotype was detected only once. This sequence joins TRBV4-2 and TRBJ2-5, with a possible D match to TRBD1 (7 bases). The germline gives CDR1 LGHNA, CDR2 YNFKEQ. The V end was cut by 4 bases, the J end by 4 bases, with 16 bases between. This CDR3 spans 15 amino acids. CDR3 sequence (DNA): TGTGCCAGCAGCCTCTCCGCAGGGGGAGGAGAGACCCAGTACTTC. The encoded protein is CASSLSAGGGETQYF.

J is TRBJ1-5 and V is TRBV12-3 or TRBV12-4, with D unclear. The V gene lost 5 bases and the J gene lost 0 bases, with 11 bases spanning the gap. This CDR3 has 15 amino acids. The CDR3 reads CASSVSSDSNQPQHF. CDR3 sequence (DNA): TGTGCCAGCAGTGTTTCATCGGATAGCAATCAGCCCCAGCATTTT.

The chain links TRBV20-1 to TRBJ2-5; perhaps D is TRBD1 or TRBD2 (6 bases each). V lost 1 base, J lost 4 bases, and 19 bases lay in between. Germline loops: CDR1 DFQATT, CDR2 SNEGSKA (reference sequence). The CDR3 loop spans 16 amino acids. The CDR3 is CSARGGSRGAGETQYF. CDR3 nucleotide sequence: TGCAGTGCTAGAGGGGGGTCGAGGGGGGCTGGAGAGACCCAGTACTTC.

This clonotype was observed a few times. The chain uses TRBV7-2 and TRBJ2-7; 11 nucleotides align to TRBD2. Germline V CDR1 and CDR2: SGHTA, FQGNSA. Trimming at V came to 3 bases and at J to 2 bases, leaving 9 bases not matched to a gene. The CDR3 consists of 17 residues. The CDR3 DNA reads as TGTGCCAGCAGCTTCAGAGCTAGCGGGAGGACCCCCTACGAGCAGTACTTC. Amino acids: CASSFRASGRTPYEQYF.

In this sample, this clonotype turned up a few times. The chain combines TRBV7-8 with TRBJ2-2; the D is unclear. CDR1 SGHVS and CDR2 FQNEAQ come from the germline V gene. This CDR3 spans 15 amino acids. With 1 base removed from V and 7 bases from J, the gap between germline ends came to 13 bases. CDR3 DNA sequence: TGTGCCAGCAGCTTAGACAGCCCTCTCGGCGGGGAGCTGTTTTTT. Its protein product is CASSLDSPLGGELFF. The whole variable domain, remainder taken from reference TRBV7-8 and TRBJ2-2, is GAGVSQSPRYKVAKRGQDVALRCDPISGHVSLFWYQQALGQGPEFLTYFQNEAQLDKSGLPSDRFFAERPEGSVSTLKIQRTQQEDSAVYLCASSLDSPLGGELFFGEGSRLTVL.

This clonotype was detected a few times. The rearrangement links TRBV7-2 to TRBJ2-3; 9 bases align to TRBD2. Trimming at V came to 5 bases and at J to 1 base, leaving 7 bases not matched to a gene. Germline-derived CDR1 and CDR2 are SGHTA and FQGNSA. There are 16 residues in the CDR3. CDR3 region: CASSPRGGGGTDTQYF. The DNA for the CDR3 is TGTGCCAGCAGCCCCAGGGGCGGGGGGGGCACAGATACGCAGTATTTT.

The gene calls are TRBV12-3 or TRBV12-4 and TRBJ2-1; D remains ambiguous. The CDR3 is 14 residues long. The V end was cut by 7 bases, the J end by 2 bases, with 12 bases between. In nucleotides, the CDR3 is TGTGCCAGCACCCCCCTGAAGGCCTACAATGAGCAGTTCTTC. This gives the protein CASTPLKAYNEQFF.

The table lists this clonotype with a few counts. The CDR3 is CASSLAQTDTQYF. CDR3 DNA: TGTGCCAGCAGCTTAGCGCAGACGGATACGCAGTATTTT. The V gene is TRBV7-7, the J gene TRBJ2-3; D is ambiguous. Germline loops: CDR1 SSHAT, CDR2 FNYEAQ (reference sequence). V lost 0 bases and J 6 bases, leaving 7 bases between the germline ends. The CDR3 runs to 13 residues.

The chain is built from TRBV19 and TRBJ1-5, with D perhaps TRBD1 (6 bases). The CDR3 is 15 amino acids. The germline V and J ends were trimmed by 6 bases and 7 bases, with 19 bases remaining between them. The V gene's germline CDR1 is LNHDA and CDR2 SQIVND (reference sequence). Here the CDR3 DNA reads TGTGCCAGTAGCCTTGTACAGGGTTCGGAGCAGCCCCAGCATTTT. It yields the protein CASSLVQGSEQPQHF.

The chain recombines TRBV29-1 with TRBJ2-1, with TRBD1 identical over 10 bases. Germline loops: CDR1 SQVTM, CDR2 ANQGSEA. J gave up 8 bases and V 5 bases, and 15 bases lay outside the gene matches. The CDR3 has 16 amino acids. CDR3 amino acids: CSVYLWRGTGDDEQFF. The CDR3 region has the DNA TGCAGCGTTTATCTTTGGCGGGGGACAGGGGACGATGAGCAGTTCTTC.